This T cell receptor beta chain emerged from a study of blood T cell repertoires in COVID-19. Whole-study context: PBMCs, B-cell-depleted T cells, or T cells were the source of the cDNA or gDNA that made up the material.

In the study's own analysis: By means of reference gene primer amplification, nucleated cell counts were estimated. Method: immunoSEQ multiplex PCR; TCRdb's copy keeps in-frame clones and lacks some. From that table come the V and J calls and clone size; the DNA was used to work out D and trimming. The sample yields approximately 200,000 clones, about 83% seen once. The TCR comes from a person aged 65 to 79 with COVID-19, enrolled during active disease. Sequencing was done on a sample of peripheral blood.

In DNA form, the CDR3 reads TGTGCCAGCTCACCCCTAAACGACAGGGAAGGGGGCACAGATACGCAGTATTTT. Its translation: CASSPLNDREGGTDTQYF. The V call is TRBV18, the J call TRBJ2-3; 7 bases line up with TRBD1. With V trimmed by 3 bases and J by 1 base, 13 bases remained unmatched. CDR1 and CDR2 (germline): KGHSH, LQKENI. The CDR3 loop spans 18 amino acids.